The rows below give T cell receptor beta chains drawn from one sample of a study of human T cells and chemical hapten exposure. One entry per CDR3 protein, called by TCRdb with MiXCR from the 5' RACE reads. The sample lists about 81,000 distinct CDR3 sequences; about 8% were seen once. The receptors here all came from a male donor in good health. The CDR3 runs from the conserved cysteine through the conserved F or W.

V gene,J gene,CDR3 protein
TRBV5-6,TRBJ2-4,CASSLGQIQNIQYF
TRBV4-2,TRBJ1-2,CASSQEDRAGYTF
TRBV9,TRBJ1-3,CASSVEAVNTGNTIYF
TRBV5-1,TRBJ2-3,CASNTGQTTDTQYF
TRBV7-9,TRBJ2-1,CASSLDSEQFF
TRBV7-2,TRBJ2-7,CASSPDRQHSYEQYF
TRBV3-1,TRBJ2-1,CASSLLARGYNEQFF
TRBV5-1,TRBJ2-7,CASSLTGLSYEQYF
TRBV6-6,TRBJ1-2,CASSSRDSGRVYGYTF
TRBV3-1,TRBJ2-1,CASSQGGGSSYNEQFF
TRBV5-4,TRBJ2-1,CASSLSRSNEQFF
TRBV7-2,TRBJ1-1,CASSLDDRVAFF
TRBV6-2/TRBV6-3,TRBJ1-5,CASSTGQGVYQPQHF
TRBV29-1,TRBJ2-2,CSVDRGENTGELFF
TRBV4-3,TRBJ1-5,CASSQGVFNQPQHF
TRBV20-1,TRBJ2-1,CSARSRTGYEQFF
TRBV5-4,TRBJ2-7,CASTVDRGGYEQYF
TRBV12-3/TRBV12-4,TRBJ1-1,CASSPTGRITEAFF
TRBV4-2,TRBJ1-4,CASSQDSREKLFF
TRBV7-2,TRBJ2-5,CASRPTLAGGRETQYF
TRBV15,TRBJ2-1,CATSRDLGVPNEQFF
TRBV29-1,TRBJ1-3,CSVQTGGSSGNTIYF
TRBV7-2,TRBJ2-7,CASSFRTSGGLYEQYF
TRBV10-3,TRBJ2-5,CATKGVQETQYF
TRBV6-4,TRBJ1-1,CASSAFLNTEAFF
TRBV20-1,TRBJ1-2,CSARTGLYGYTF
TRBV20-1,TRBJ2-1,CSARSTSGRAFEQFF
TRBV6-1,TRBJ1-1,CASIFSRQGRTEAFF
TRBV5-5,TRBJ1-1,CASSLVGLNTEAFF
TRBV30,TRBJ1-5,CAWSPRTGGWNQPQHF
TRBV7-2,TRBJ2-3,CASRRTVRTDTQYF
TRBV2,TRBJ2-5,CASTEDVGEETQYF
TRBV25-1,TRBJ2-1,CASRGVGVSNEQFF
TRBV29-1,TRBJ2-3,CSVEYLGQGTTDTQYF
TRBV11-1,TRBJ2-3,CASSWSGGTDTQYF
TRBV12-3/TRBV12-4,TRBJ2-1,CASSSLTTGVNEQFF
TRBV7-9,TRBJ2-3,CASSPDRGSGGEQYF
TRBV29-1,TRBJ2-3,CSARQLTSTDTQYF
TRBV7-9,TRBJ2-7,CASSLGLTGEQYF
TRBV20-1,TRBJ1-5,CSAGKGDIYQPQHF
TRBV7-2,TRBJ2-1,CASSLVWRGTHNEQFF
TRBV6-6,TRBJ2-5,CASSYSQVQETQYF
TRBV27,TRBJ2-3,CASSLSASWGGDTQYF
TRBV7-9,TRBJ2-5,CASSGGGREETQYF
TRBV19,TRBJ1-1,CASSYGVTEAFF
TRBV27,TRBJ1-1,CASRGVWEAFF
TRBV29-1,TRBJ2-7,CSVERDTYEQYF
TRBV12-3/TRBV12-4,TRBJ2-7,CASSRGTSGGYEQYF
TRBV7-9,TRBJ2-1,CASSTTAHNEQFF
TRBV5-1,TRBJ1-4,CASSLDSRSLNEKLFF
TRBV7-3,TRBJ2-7,CASSLIAPQPGPLDYEQYF
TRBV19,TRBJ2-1,CASEKGGTYNEQFF
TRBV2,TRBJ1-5,CASRDLGQGVGNQPQHF
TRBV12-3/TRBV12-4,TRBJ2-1,CASRETVARVQFF
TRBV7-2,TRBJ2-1,CASSSLQGAPWNEQFF
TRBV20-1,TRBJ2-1,CSARLAGGPNNEQFF
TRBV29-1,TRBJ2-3,CSAEVEMGLTDTQYF
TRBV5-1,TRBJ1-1,CASSMTGNTEAFF